This T cell receptor (beta chain) was profiled in a study of T cells after yellow fever vaccination. Study outcomes and limitations: There was a possibility that FACS-sorted repertoires contained abundant clonotypes contaminating from the bulk population. Subsequent to the booster, the majority of primary-vaccination clones reappeared (approximately 95% CD4, around 85% CD8). Though it reached lower strength, the secondary response hit its peak faster, day 5 versus 15.

Making TCR cDNA involved 5'RACE template switching, which added UMIs and a universal primer site. TCRdb re-called the 5' RACE reads through MiXCR, storing one row per CDR3 protein. The repertoire holds some 120,000 distinct CDR3 sequences, with about 8.8% as singletons. In this sample, this clonotype turned up a few times. The antigen remains unidentified. V gave up 7 bases and J gave up 1 base, with 10 bases separating them. Germline V gene data show CDR1 as SQVTM and CDR2 as ANQGSEA. The CDR3 contains 13 residues. The origin of this receptor is a man aged 18 to 35 who received the YFV17D yellow fever vaccine. This specimen consisted of CD8+ T cells sorted from PBMCs, obtained on the day of the yellow fever booster vaccination. The chain joins TRBV29-1 to TRBJ2-2; D uncertain. CDR3 in amino acids: CSAERRNTGELFF. CDR3 nucleotide sequence: TGCAGCGCCGAACGGAGGAACACCGGGGAGCTGTTTTTT.